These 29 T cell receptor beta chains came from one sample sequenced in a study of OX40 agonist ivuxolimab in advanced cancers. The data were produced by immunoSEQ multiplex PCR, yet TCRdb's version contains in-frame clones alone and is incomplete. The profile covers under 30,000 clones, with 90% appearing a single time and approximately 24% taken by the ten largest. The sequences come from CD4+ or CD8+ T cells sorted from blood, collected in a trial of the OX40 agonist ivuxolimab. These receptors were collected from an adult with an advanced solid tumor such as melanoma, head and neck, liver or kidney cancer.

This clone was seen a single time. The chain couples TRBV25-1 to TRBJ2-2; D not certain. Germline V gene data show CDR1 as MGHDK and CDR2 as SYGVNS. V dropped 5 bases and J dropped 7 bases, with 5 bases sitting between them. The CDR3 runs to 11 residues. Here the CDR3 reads CASSFSGELFF. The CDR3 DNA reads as TGTGCCAGCAGTTTTAGCGGGGAGCTGTTTTTT.

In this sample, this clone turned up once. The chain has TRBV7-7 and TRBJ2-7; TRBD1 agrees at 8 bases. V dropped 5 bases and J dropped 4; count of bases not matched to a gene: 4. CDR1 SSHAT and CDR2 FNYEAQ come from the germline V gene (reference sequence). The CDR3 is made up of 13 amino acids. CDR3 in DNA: TGTGCCAGCAGCACCGGGACAGGTTACGAGCAGTACTTC. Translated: CASSTGTGYEQYF. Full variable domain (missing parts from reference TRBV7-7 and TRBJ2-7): GAGVSQSPRYKVTKRGQDVTLRCDPISSHATLYWYQQALGQGPEFLTYFNYEAQPDKSGLPSDRFSAERPEGSISTLTIQRTEQRDSAMYRCASSTGTGYEQYFGPGTRLTVT.

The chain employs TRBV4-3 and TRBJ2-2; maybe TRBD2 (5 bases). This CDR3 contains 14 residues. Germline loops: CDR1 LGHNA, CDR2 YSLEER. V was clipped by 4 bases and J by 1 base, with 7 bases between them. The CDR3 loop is CASSPSGNTGELFF. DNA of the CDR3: TGCGCCAGCAGCCCGAGCGGGAACACCGGGGAGCTGTTTTTT.

The CDR3 region has the DNA TGTGCCAGCAGCTCAGGAGGTAGGGGCGCAGACACTGAAGCTTTCTTT. Protein sequence: CASSSGGRGADTEAFF. The rearrangement links TRBV7-9 to TRBJ1-1, with D possibly TRBD1 on 5 matching bases. Trimming shortened V by 4 bases and J by 3 bases, and 18 bases separated the two germline ends. The CDR3 runs to 16 residues. Germline CDR1 and CDR2: SEHNR and FQNEAQ (reference sequence).

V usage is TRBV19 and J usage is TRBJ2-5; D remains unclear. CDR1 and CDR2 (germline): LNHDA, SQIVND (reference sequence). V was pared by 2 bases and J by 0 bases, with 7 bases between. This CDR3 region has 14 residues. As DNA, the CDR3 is TGTGCCAGTAGTATAAACTGGAACCAAGAGACCCAGTACTTC. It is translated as CASSINWNQETQYF.

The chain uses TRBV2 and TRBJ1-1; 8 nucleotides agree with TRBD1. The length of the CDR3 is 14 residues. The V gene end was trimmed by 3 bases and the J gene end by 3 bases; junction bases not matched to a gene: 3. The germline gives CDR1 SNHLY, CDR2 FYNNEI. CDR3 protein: CASSESRGHTEAFF. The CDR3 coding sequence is TGTGCCAGCAGTGAGTCCAGGGGGCACACTGAAGCTTTCTTT.

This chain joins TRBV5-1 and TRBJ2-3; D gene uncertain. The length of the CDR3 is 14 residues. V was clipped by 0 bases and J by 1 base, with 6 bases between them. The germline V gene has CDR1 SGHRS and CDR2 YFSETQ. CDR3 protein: CASSLASGTDTQYF. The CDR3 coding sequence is TGCGCCAGCAGCTTGGCTTCAGGCACAGATACGCAGTATTTT.

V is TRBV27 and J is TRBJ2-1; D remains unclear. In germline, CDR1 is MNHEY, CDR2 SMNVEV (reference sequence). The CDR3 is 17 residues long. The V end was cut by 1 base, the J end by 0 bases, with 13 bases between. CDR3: CASSLLGYTSSYNEQFF. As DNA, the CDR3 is TGTGCCAGCAGTTTATTAGGCTACACGAGCTCCTACAATGAGCAGTTCTTC.

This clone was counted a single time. The CDR3 DNA follows: TGTGCCAGCAGTCCCACCCCTGGGGGCACCGGGGAGCTGTTTTTT. The encoded protein is CASSPTPGGTGELFF. This chain connects TRBV28 to TRBJ2-2; D possibly matches TRBD1 or TRBD2 (5 bases each). CDR1 and CDR2 from the germline V gene are MDHEN and SYDVKM. The CDR3 runs to 15 residues. V lost 5 bases to trimming and J lost 4 bases, with 14 bases between them.

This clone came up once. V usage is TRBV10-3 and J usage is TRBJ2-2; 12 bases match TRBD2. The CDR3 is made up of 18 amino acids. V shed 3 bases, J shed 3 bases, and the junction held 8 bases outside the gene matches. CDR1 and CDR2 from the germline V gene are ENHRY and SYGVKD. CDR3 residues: CAISDPGTSGPHTGELFF. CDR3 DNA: TGTGCCATCAGTGATCCCGGGACTAGCGGGCCCCACACCGGGGAGCTGTTTTTT.

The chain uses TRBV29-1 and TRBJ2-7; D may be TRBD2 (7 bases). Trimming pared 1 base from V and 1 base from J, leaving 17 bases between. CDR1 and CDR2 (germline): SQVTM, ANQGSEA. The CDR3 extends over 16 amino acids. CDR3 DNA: TGCAGCGTTGAAGGCCCCGGGGGGCCGCTTTCCTACGAGCAGTACTTC. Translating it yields CSVEGPGGPLSYEQYF.

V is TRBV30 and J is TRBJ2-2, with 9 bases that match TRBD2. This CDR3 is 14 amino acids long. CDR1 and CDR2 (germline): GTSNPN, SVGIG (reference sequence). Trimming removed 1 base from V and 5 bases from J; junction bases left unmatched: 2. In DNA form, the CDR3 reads TGTGCCTGGAGTGGGACTAGCGTTACCGGGGAGCTGTTTTTT. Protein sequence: CAWSGTSVTGELFF.

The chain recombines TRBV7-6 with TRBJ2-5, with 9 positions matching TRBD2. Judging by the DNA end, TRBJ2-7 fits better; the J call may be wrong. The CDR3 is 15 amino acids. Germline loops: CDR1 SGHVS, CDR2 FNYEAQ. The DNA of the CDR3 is TGTGCCAGCAGCTTATTAGCGGGAGTAAACTACGAGCAGTACTTC. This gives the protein CASSLLAGVNYEQYF.

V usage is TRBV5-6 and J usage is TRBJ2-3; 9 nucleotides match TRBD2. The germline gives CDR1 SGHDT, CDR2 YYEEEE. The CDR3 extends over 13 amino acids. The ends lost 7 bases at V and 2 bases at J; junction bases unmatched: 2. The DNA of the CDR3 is TGTGCCAGCGCTAGCGGGAACACAGATACGCAGTATTTT. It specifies CASASGNTDTQYF.

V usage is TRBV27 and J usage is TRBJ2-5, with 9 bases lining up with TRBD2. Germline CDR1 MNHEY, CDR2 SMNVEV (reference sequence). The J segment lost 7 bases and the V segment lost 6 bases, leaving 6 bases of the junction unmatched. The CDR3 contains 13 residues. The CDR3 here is CASSPGGGVTQYF. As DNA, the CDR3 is TGTGCCAGCAGCCCCGGCGGGGGGGTGACCCAGTACTTC.

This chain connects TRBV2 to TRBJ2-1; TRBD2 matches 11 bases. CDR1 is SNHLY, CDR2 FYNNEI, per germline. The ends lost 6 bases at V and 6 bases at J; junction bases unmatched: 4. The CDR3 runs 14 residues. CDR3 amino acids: CASSRLAGSNEQFF. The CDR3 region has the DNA TGTGCCAGCAGCCGACTAGCGGGGAGCAATGAGCAGTTCTTC. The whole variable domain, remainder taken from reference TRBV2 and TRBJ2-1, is EPEVTQTPSHQVTQMGQEVILRCVPISNHLYFYWYRQILGQKVEFLVSFYNNEISEKSEIFDDQFSVERPDGSNFTLKIRSTKLEDSAMYFCASSRLAGSNEQFFGPGTRLTVL.

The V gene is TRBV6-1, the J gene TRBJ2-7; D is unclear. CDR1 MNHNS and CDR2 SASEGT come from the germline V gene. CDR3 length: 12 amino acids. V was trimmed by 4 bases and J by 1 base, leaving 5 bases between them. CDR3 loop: CASSATSYEQYF. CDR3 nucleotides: TGTGCCAGCAGTGCCACTTCCTACGAGCAGTACTTC.

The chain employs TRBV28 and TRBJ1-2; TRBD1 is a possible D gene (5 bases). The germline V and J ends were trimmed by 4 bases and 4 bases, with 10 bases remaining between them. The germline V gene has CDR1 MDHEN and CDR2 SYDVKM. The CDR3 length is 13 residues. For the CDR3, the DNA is TGTGCCAGCAGTTCGAGGGGCGTCTATGGCTACACCTTC. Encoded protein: CASSSRGVYGYTF.

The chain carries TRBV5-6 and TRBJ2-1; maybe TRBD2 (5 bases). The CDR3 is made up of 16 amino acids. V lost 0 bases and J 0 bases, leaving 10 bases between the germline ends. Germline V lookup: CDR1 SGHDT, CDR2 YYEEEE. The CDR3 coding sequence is TGTGCCAGCAGCTTGGCCCCGGGGAGCTCCTACAATGAGCAGTTCTTC. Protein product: CASSLAPGSSYNEQFF.

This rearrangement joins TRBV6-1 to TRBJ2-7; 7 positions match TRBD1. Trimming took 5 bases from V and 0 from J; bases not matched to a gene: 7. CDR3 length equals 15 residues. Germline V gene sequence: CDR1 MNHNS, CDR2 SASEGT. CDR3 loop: CASSKDRVSSYEQYF. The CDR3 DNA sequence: TGTGCCAGCAGTAAAGACAGGGTAAGCTCCTACGAGCAGTACTTC.

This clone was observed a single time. CDR3 bases: TGTGCCAGCAGTTCCTCCGGGGAGACCCAGTACTTC. It encodes CASSSSGETQYF. The rearrangement links TRBV6-5 to TRBJ2-5; no reliable D call. Trimming took off 4 bases at V and 5 bases at J, with 8 bases between the two ends. Germline assignment: CDR1 MNHEY and CDR2 SVGAGI. The CDR3 length is 12 residues.

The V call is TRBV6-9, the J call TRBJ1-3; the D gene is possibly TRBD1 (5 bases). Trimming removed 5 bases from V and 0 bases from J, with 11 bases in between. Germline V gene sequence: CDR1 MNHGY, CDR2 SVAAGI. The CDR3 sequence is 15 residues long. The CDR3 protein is CASSLRQISGNTIYF. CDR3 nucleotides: TGTGCCAGCAGTCTCCGACAGATCTCTGGAAACACCATATATTTT.

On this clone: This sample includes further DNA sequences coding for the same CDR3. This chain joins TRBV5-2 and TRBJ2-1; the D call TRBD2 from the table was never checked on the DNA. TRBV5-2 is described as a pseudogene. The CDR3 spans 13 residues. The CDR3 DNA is TGCGCCAGCAGCCAAGACTTCTACAATGAGCAGTTCTTC. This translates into CASSQDFYNEQFF.

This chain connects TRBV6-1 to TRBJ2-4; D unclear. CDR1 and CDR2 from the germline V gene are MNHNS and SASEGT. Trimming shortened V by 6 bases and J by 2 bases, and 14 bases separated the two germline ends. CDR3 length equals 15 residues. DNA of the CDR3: TGTGCCAGCAGCCTTGTATCGGGTCCCAAAAACATTCAGTACTTC. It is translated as CASSLVSGPKNIQYF.

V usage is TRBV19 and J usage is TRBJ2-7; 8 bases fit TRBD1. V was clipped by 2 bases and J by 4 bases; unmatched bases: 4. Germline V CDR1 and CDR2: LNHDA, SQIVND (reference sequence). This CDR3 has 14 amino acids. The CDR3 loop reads CASSIQGAVYEQYF. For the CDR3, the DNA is TGTGCCAGTAGTATACAGGGGGCGGTATACGAGCAGTACTTC. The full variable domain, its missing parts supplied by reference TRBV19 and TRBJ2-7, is DGGITQSPKYLFRKEGQNVTLSCEQNLNHDAMYWYRQDPGQGLRLIYYSQIVNDFQKGDIAEGYSVSREKKESFPLTVTSAQKNPTAFYLCASSIQGAVYEQYFGPGTRLTVT.

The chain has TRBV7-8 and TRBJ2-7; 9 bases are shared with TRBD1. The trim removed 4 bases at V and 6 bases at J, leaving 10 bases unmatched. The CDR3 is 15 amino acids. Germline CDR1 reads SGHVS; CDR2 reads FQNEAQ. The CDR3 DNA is TGTGCCAGCAGCTCGACTCCGGGACAGGGTACCGAGCAGTACTTC. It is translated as CASSSTPGQGTEQYF.

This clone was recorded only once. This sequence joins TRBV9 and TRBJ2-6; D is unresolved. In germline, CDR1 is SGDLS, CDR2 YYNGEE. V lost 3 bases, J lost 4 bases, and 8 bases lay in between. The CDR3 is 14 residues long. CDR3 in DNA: TGTGCCAGCAGCGCGGGTTCCGGGGCCAACGTCCTGACTTTC. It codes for CASSAGSGANVLTF.

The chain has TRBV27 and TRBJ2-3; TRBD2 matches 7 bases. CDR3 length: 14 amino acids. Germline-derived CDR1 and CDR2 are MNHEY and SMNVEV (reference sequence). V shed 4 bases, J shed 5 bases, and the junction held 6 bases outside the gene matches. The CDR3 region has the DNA TGTGCCAGCAGTTCGGGACTAAAGATAGATACGCAGTATTTT. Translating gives CASSSGLKIDTQYF.

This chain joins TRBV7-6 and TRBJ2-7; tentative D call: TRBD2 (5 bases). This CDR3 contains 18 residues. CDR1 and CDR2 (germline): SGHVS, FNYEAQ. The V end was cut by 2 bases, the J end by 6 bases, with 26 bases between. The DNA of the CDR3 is TGTGCCAGCAGCTTATCCTTATTGCGAGGGCTCCAAACCTGCGAGCAGTACTTC. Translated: CASSLSLLRGLQTCEQYF.